This T cell receptor beta chain was sequenced during a study of T cells in localized non-small cell lung cancer. General study results and limits: Heterogeneity remains possible, as sequencing covered one tumor region only. Adjacent lung was found to contain a median around 58 of the top 100 tumor clones.

V was cut by 3 bases and J by 0 bases, with 7 bases left in between. Germline lookup yields CDR1 SGHKS and CDR2 YYEKEE (reference sequence). This CDR3 spans 14 amino acids. Concerning this clone: Its antigen remains unidentified.

The repertoire was sequenced with immunoSEQ multiplex PCR; TCRdb's copy has only in-frame clones and lacks some. The sample consists of 45,000 to 60,000 clones, 86% of them appearing once. The receptor was isolated from a man aged 35 to 69 with stage II lung adenocarcinoma. The sequenced sample was PBMCs, obtained before any cancer treatment. The chain is built from TRBV5-5 and TRBJ2-1; D is perhaps TRBD2 (6 bases). The CDR3 here is CASSSGLSYNEQFF. The CDR3 DNA follows: TGTGCCAGCAGCTCGGGACTCTCCTACAATGAGCAGTTCTTC. Supplemented by reference TRBV5-5 and TRBJ2-1, the full variable domain reads DAGVTQSPTHLIKTRGQQVTLRCSPISGHKSVSWYQQVLGQGPQFIFQYYEKEERGRGNFPDRFSARQFPNYSSELNVNALLLGDSALYLCASSSGLSYNEQFFGPGTRLTVL.